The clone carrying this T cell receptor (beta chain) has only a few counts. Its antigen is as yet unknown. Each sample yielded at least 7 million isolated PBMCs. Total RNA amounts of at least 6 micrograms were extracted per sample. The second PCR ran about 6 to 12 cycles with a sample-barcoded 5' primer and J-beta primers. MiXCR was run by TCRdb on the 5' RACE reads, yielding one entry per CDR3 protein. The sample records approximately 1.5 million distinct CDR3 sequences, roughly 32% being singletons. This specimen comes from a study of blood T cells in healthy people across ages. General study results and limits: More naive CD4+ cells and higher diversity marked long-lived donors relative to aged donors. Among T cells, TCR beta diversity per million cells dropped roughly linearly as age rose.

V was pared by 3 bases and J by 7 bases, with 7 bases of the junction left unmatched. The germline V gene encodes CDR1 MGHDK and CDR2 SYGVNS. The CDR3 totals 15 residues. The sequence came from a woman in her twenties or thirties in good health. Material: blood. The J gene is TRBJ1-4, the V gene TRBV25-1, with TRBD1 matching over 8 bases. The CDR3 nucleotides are TGTGCCAGCAGTGATGGCCAGGGGGCAGGTGAAAAACTGTTTTTT. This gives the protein CASSDGQGAGEKLFF.